One and the same sample provided the 11 T cell receptor beta chains below, sequenced in a study of blood T cell repertoires in COVID-19. Here immunoSEQ multiplex PCR was the method, and the copy in TCRdb shows in-frame clones only, minus some. Of a few hundred thousand clones in the sample, roughly 83% were seen once. The sequencing sample was made of peripheral blood. These receptors originate from a woman aged 50 to 65 with acute or convalescent COVID-19.

The chain combines TRBV27 with TRBJ2-3, with TRBD2 identical over 9 bases. Germline V CDR1 and CDR2: MNHEY, SMNVEV (reference sequence). The CDR3 extends over 15 amino acids. Trimming at V came to 4 bases and at J to 2 bases, leaving 4 bases not matched to a gene. Written as DNA, the CDR3 is TGTGCCAGCAGTTCCCTAGCGGGGAACACAGATACGCAGTATTTT. The encoded protein is CASSSLAGNTDTQYF.

This clone was detected only a few times. The chain combines TRBV5-1 with TRBJ2-2; 10 bases line up with TRBD2. CDR3 length equals 17 residues. The ends lost 4 bases at V and 3 bases at J; junction bases unmatched: 9. Germline assignment: CDR1 SGHRS and CDR2 YFSETQ. The CDR3 spells CASSGGLAGGYTGELFF. DNA of the CDR3: TGCGCCAGCAGCGGTGGATTAGCGGGGGGCTACACCGGGGAGCTGTTTTTT.

The genes are TRBV30 and TRBJ1-6, with D tentatively TRBD1 (5 bases). V was shortened by 6 bases and J by 12 bases, with 21 bases between the two germline ends. This CDR3 is built from 14 residues. CDR1 GTSNPN and CDR2 SVGIG come from the germline V gene (reference sequence). The DNA of the CDR3 is TGTGCCTGCTCCCCGGGTAAAACCGGGGGACCCCTCCACTTT. Protein sequence: CACSPGKTGGPLHF.

On this clone itself: This CDR3 is also generated by other DNA sequences in the sample. The CDR3 here is CASSLSDTGELFF. The CDR3, as DNA: TGCGCCAGCAGCTTGTCAGACACCGGGGAGCTGTTTTTT. The chain has TRBV5-1 and TRBJ2-2; D gene ambiguous. CDR1 is SGHRS, CDR2 YFSETQ, per germline. The CDR3 loop spans 13 amino acids. The V gene lost 1 base and the J gene lost 3 bases, with 4 bases spanning the gap.

The gene calls are TRBV7-8 and TRBJ1-2; D is perhaps TRBD1 (6 bases). The germline V gene encodes CDR1 SGHVS and CDR2 FQNEAQ. CDR3 length: 14 residues. The V gene lost 2 bases and the J gene lost 5 bases, with 12 bases spanning the gap. CDR3: CASSLRQDGYGYTF. CDR3 coding DNA: TGTGCCAGCAGCTTACGACAGGATGGTTATGGCTACACCTTC.

This chain uses TRBV19 with TRBJ2-1; 7 nucleotides line up with TRBD1. This CDR3 comprises 13 residues. J was trimmed by 12 bases and V by 5 bases; bases with no gene match: 10. Germline CDR1 and CDR2: LNHDA and SQIVND (reference sequence). CDR3 DNA sequence: TGTGCCAGTAGTGGGCCGGGACAGCAAAGGCAGTTCTTC. Amino acid sequence: CASSGPGQQRQFF.

The V call is TRBV7-2, the J call TRBJ1-2, with D perhaps TRBD1 (6 bases). Germline CDR1 SGHTA, CDR2 FQGNSA. Trimming took off 5 bases at V and 8 bases at J, with 15 bases between the two ends. The length of the CDR3 is 13 residues. In DNA, the CDR3 is TGTGCCAGCAGCGTACAGGGTTTTGGAGGCTACACCTTC. Translated, it gives CASSVQGFGGYTF.

This chain connects TRBV6-5 to TRBJ2-2; no clear D. This CDR3 contains 14 residues. V was trimmed by 6 bases and J by 1 base, leaving 9 bases between them. Germline loops: CDR1 MNHEY, CDR2 SVGAGI. The CDR3 bases are TGTGCCAGCAGATTAACAGAGAACACCGGGGAGCTGTTTTTT. Encoded protein: CASRLTENTGELFF.

This clone has a handful of counts. This chain joins TRBV7-2 and TRBJ2-3; weak D call: TRBD2 (6 bases). There are 15 residues in the CDR3. Germline assignment: CDR1 SGHTA and CDR2 FQGNSA. V lost 8 bases and J 1 base, leaving 16 bases between the germline ends. CDR3 nucleotide sequence: TGTGCCAGCTCGCGGGGTCCCCGGGGCACAGATACGCAGTATTTT. Translating it yields CASSRGPRGTDTQYF.

Only one count was recorded for this clone. The chain recombines TRBV7-2 with TRBJ2-7, with D hard to call. The germline V gene encodes CDR1 SGHTA and CDR2 FQGNSA. This CDR3 is 14 amino acids long. V was cut by 1 base and J by 2 bases, with 9 bases left in between. CDR3 nucleotides: TGTGCCAGCAGCTTAGGTGTCTTCCCCTACGAGCAGTACTTC. Its translation: CASSLGVFPYEQYF.

This clone was seen just once. The rearrangement joins TRBV20-1 to TRBJ2-3; maybe TRBD1 (5 bases). The CDR3 runs 11 residues. Germline CDR1 reads DFQATT; CDR2 reads SNEGSKA (reference sequence). V dropped 6 bases and J dropped 7 bases, with 11 bases sitting between them. The CDR3 protein is CSANPGNTQYF. Written as DNA, the CDR3 is TGCAGTGCCAACCCAGGGAATACGCAGTATTTT.